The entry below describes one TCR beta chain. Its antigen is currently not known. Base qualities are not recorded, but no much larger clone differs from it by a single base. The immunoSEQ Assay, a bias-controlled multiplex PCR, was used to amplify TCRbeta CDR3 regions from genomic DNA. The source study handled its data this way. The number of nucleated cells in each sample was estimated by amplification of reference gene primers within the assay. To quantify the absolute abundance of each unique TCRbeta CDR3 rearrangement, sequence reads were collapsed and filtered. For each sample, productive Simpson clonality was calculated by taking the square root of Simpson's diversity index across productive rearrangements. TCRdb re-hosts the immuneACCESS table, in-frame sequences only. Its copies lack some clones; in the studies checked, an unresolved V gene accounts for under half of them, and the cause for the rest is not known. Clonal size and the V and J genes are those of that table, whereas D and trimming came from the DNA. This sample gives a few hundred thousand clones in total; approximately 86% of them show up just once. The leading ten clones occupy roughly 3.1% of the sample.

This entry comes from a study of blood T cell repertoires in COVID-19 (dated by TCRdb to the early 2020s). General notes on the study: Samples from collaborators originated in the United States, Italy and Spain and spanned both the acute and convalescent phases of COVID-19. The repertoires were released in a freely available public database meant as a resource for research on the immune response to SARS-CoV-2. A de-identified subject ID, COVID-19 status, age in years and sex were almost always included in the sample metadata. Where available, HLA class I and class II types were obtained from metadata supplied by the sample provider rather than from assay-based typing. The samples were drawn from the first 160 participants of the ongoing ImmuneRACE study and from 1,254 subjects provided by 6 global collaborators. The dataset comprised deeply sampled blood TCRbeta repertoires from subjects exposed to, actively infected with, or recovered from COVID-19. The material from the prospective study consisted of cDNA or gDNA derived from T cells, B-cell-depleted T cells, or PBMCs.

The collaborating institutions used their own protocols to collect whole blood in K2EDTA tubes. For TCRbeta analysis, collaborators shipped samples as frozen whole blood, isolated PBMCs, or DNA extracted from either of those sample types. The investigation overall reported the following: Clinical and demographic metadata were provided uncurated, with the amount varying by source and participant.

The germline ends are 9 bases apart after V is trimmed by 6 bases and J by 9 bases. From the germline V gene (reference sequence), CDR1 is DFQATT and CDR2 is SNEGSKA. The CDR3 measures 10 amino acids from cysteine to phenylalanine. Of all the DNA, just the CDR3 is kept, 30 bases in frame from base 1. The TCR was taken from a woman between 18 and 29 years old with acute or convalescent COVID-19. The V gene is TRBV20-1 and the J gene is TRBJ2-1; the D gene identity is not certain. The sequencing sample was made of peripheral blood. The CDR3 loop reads CSAVRSEQFF. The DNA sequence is TGCAGTGCCGTGAGGAGTGAGCAGTTCTTC.